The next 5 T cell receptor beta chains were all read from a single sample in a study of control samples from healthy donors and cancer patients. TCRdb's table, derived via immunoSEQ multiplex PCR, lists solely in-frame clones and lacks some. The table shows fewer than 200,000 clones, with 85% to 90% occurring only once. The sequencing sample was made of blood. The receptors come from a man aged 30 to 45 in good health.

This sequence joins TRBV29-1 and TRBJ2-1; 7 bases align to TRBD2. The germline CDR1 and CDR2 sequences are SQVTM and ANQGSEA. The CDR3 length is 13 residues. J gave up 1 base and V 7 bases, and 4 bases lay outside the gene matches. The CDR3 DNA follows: TGCAGCGGGAGCGGGACTTCCTACAATGAGCAGTTCTTC. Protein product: CSGSGTSYNEQFF.

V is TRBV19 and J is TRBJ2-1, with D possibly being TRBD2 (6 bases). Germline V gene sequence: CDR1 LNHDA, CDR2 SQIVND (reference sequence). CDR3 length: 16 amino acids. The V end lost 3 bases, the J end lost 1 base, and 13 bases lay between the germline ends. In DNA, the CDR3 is TGTGCCAGTAGTATCACGGGTGGGGGGTCCTACAATGAGCAGTTCTTC. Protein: CASSITGGGSYNEQFF.

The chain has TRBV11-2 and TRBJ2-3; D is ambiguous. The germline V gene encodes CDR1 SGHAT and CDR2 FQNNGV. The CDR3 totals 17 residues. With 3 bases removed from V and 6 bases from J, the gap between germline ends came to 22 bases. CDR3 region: CASSFYSDSSERDTQYF. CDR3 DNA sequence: TGTGCCAGCAGCTTCTACTCCGACTCTTCCGAGAGGGATACGCAGTATTTT.

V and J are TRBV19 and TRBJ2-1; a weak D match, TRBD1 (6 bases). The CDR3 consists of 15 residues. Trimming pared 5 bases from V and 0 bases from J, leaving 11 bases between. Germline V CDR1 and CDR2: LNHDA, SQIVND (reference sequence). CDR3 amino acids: CASSSDRSSYNEQFF. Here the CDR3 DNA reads TGTGCCAGTAGTTCCGACAGGAGCTCCTACAATGAGCAGTTCTTC. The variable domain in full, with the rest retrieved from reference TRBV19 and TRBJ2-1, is DGGITQSPKYLFRKEGQNVTLSCEQNLNHDAMYWYRQDPGQGLRLIYYSQIVNDFQKGDIAEGYSVSREKKESFPLTVTSAQKNPTAFYLCASSSDRSSYNEQFFGPGTRLTVL.

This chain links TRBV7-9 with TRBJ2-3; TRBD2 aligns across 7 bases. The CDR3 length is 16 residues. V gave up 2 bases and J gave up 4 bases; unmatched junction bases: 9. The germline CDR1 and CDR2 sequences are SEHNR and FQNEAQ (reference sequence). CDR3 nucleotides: TGTGCCAGCAGCTTACCAGCGGGGACCTGGGCAGATACGCAGTATTTT. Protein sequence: CASSLPAGTWADTQYF.